The clone carrying this TCR beta chain has a single count. The CDR3 consists of 15 residues. Losses at the gene ends were 3 bases for V and 7 bases for J; bases not matched to a gene: 8. Germline lookup yields CDR1 SGHDT and CDR2 YYEEEE. The data originate from a study of T cell changes during pregnancy in multiple sclerosis. Here immunoSEQ multiplex PCR was the method, and the copy in TCRdb shows in-frame clones only, minus some. The table lists about 60,000 clones, more than 80% of them singletons. The sequence was collected from a female donor in good health, enrolled as a control in a pregnancy study. The sample in question was CD4+ T cells from peripheral blood mononuclear cells, obtained after pregnancy. This chain uses TRBV5-6 with TRBJ1-5, with TRBD1 matching over 9 bases. The CDR3 here is CASSWGSTGGQPQHF. CDR3 nucleotides: TGTGCCAGCAGCTGGGGTTCGACAGGGGGGCAGCCCCAGCATTTT.